This T cell receptor (beta chain) was identified in a study of T cell responses to AZD1222 COVID-19 vaccine. Study-level findings and limits: Donor demographics were predominantly white British with a female majority; clonal diversity may be underestimated.

The V gene lost 3 bases and the J gene lost 6 bases, with 5 bases spanning the gap. Germline V CDR1 and CDR2: KGHSH, LQKENI. CDR3 length: 11 amino acids. Notes on this clone: Its antigen is as yet unknown. The same CDR3 can be traced to other DNA sequences in this sample.

This table comes from immunoSEQ multiplex PCR, and its TCRdb copy is limited to in-frame clones, with some not included. This table holds 140,000 to 150,000 clones, about 92% found once. The TCR was taken from an adult in good health. The chain recombines TRBV18 with TRBJ1-2; D is uncertain. The sample was peripheral blood, taken on day 0 of AZD1222 vaccination. The DNA of the CDR3 is TGTGCCAGCTCACCCGGGAATGGCTACACCTTC. Residues: CASSPGNGYTF.